This TCR beta chain was identified during a study of PD-1 blockade in classical Hodgkin lymphoma. Background on the study: The nivolumab dose that patients received was 3 mg/kg, given intravenously every 2 weeks. Findings and caveats of the study: Relapsed/refractory patients reportedly had the lowest baseline TCR diversity, below newly diagnosed patients, who were below healthy donors.

Time point described: cycle 4 day 1 (C4D1), after more than 5 weeks of nivolumab. In every patient, relapse followed autologous stem cell transplantation, while exposure to brentuximab vedotin differed. With respect to this clone: The target antigen is unknown.

The assay was immunoSEQ multiplex PCR, and TCRdb's table has in-frame clones only and misses some. This repertoire shows around 90,000 clones, more than 70% found once; its top ten account for about a tenth. Germline assignment: CDR1 KGHSH and CDR2 LQKENI. The CDR3 has 16 amino acids. The V and J ends lost 3 bases and 8 bases, in that order; junction bases with no gene match: 12. Sequenced material: peripheral blood mononuclear cells (PBMCs), taken before the fourth cycle of nivolumab. This sequence was found in a human donor with classical Hodgkin lymphoma. The gene calls are TRBV18 and TRBJ2-1; 8 bases align to TRBD2. CDR3: CASSPQAGAREDEQFF. In DNA form, the CDR3 reads TGTGCCAGCTCACCGCAAGCGGGAGCGAGGGAGGATGAGCAGTTCTTC.